This T cell receptor (beta chain) was observed in a study of T cells in Graves' hyperthyroidism and ophthalmopathy. General study points: Blood also showed most of the thyroid clonotypes that were expanded above 0.001.

Regions amplified from RNA transcripts were the TCR beta CDR3 regions. The TCR CDR3 was amplified in a first-round RT-PCR using the HTBI primer set. From the multiplex PCR reads, TCRdb called clonotypes with MiXCR, one entry per CDR3 protein. The sample has 300,000 to 450,000 distinct CDR3 sequences, about 14% seen once. CDR3 length: 14 residues. Germline-derived CDR1 and CDR2 are SGHTA and FQGNSA. V was pared by 4 bases and J by 4 bases, with 6 bases of the junction left unmatched. In this sample, this clonotype turned up many times. The antigen is unknown. The sequence was obtained from a woman aged 55-70 years with Graves' hyperthyroidism. This rearrangement joins TRBV7-2 to TRBJ1-2; the match to TRBD1 covers 7 bases. Sequenced sample: blood. CDR3 region: CASSSGQASYGYTF. CDR3 bases: TGTGCCAGCAGCTCCGGACAGGCCAGCTATGGCTACACCTTC. Based on the CDR3 plus reference TRBV7-2 and TRBJ1-2, the full variable domain is GAGVSQSPSNKVTEKGKDVELRCDPISGHTALYWYRQSLGQGLEFLIYFQGNSAPDKSGLPSDRFSAERTGGSVSTLTIQRTQQEDSAVYLCASSSGQASYGYTFGSGTRLTVV.